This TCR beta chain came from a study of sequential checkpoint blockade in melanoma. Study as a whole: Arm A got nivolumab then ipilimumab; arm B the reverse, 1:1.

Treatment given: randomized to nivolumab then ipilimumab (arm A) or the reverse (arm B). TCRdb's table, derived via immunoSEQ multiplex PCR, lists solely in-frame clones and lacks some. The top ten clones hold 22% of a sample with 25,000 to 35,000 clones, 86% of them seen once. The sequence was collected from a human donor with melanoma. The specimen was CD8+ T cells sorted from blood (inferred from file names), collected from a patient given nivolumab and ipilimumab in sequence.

The CDR3 region has the DNA TGTGCCAGCAGTTATTCGATCATAACAGGCAAGAGGACGAGGACATGTGAGCAGTTCTTC. Its translation is CASSYSIITGKRTRTCEQFF. V usage is TRBV6-9 and J usage is TRBJ2-1, with D possibly matching TRBD1 (5 bases). The CDR3 extends over 20 amino acids. Trimming took 0 bases from V and 9 from J, leaving 30 bases between them. Germline V gene sequence: CDR1 MNHGY, CDR2 SVAAGI.